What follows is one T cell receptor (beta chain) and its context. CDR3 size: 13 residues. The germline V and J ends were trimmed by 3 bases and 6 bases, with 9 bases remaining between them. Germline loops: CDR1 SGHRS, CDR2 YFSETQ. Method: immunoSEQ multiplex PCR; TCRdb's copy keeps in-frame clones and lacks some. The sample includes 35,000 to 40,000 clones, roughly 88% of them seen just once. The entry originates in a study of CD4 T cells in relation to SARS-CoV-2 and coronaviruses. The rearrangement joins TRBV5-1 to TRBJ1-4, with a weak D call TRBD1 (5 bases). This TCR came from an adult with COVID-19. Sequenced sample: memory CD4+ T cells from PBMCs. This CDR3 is CASSYTGDEKLFF. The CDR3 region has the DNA TGCGCCAGCAGCTACACGGGGGATGAAAAACTGTTTTTT.